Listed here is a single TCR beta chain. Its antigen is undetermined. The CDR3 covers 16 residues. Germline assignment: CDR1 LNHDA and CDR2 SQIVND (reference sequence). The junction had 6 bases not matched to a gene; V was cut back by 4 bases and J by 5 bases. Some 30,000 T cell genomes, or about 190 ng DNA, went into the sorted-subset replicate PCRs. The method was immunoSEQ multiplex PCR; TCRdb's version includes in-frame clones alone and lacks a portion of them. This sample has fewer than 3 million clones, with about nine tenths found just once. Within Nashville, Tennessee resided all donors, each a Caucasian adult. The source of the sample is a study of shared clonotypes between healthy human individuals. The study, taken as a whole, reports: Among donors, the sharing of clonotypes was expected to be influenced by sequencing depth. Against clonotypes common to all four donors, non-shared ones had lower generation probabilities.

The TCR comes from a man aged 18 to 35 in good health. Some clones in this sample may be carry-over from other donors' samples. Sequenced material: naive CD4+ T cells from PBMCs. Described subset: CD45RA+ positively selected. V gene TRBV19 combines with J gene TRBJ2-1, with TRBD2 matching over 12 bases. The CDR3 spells CASSSGLAGFHNEQFF. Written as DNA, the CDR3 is TGTGCCAGTAGTAGCGGACTAGCGGGATTTCACAATGAGCAGTTCTTC.